Described below is a single T cell receptor beta chain sequence and its context. It lacks a known antigen. The record has no base qualities; no much larger clone is one base away. At one collaborating source in Seattle, patients were enrolled during active infection and were followed longitudinally through the course of disease. The collaborating institutions used their own protocols to collect whole blood in K2EDTA tubes. For TCRbeta analysis, collaborators shipped samples in one of three forms: frozen whole blood, isolated PBMCs, or DNA extracted from either of those sample types. This sample is drawn from a study of blood T cell repertoires in COVID-19 (dated by TCRdb to 2018 to 2020). For the study in its entirety: The collaborator samples originated in the United States, Italy and Spain and spanned the acute and convalescent phases of COVID-19. The prospective study material was composed of cDNA or gDNA derived from T cells, B-cell-depleted T cells, or PBMCs. The dataset comprised deeply sampled blood TCRbeta repertoires from subjects exposed to, actively infected with, or recovered from COVID-19. The repertoires were released in a freely available public database intended as a resource for research on the immune response to SARS-CoV-2. Samples were obtained from the ongoing ImmuneRACE study (first 160 participants) and from over 1,000 subjects provided by 6 global collaborators. The sample metadata nearly always contained a de-identified subject ID, COVID-19 status, age in years and sex. HLA class I and class II types, where available, came from metadata supplied by the sample provider rather than from assay-based typing. Study-level results and caveats: The quantity of clinical and demographic metadata differed by source and by participant and was supplied without curation.

The germline V gene (reference sequence) specifies DFQATT as CDR1 and SNEGSKA as CDR2. The CDR3 measures 11 amino acids from cysteine to phenylalanine. The only DNA kept is the CDR3, 33 bases in frame from the first base. V sheds 0 bases and J sheds 8 bases, leaving 7 bases between their ends. TCRbeta CDR3 regions were amplified from genomic DNA by means of the immunoSEQ Assay, a bias-controlled multiplex PCR. As for how the authors treated the data: Nucleated cell counts per sample were estimated from amplification of reference gene primers within the assay. Sequence reads were collapsed and filtered to measure the absolute abundance of every unique TCRbeta CDR3 rearrangement. Productive Simpson clonality was computed per sample as the square root of Simpson's diversity index over productive rearrangements. This is the immuneACCESS table as TCRdb keeps it, with only in-frame sequences that have V and J called. A part of the clones is gone; compared with another copy, unresolved V genes explain less than half, and the rest is unexplained. V, J and clone size reflect that table, while D and trimming were determined from the DNA. This sample has under 450,000 clones in its table, and approximately 90% of those were observed once. The ten largest make up approximately 12% of the sample.

Sequencing was performed on peripheral blood. The sequence was obtained from a woman between 45 and 60 years old with COVID-19, enrolled during active disease. The chain is encoded by TRBV20-1 joined to TRBJ1-1, with the D gene call left open. The CDR3 protein sequence reads: CSARDIREAFF. The nucleotide sequence reads TGCAGTGCTAGAGATATTCGGGAAGCTTTCTTT.